This T cell receptor (beta chain) was sequenced for a study of blood T cell repertoires in COVID-19. Cohort placement rested on clinical history that participants reported themselves. With 2 bases removed from V and 7 bases from J, the gap between germline ends came to 6 bases. This CDR3 spans 13 amino acids. This table comes from immunoSEQ multiplex PCR, and its TCRdb copy is limited to in-frame clones, with some not included. The sample carries roughly 140,000 clones, around 84% recorded once. The rearrangement uses TRBV12-3 or TRBV12-4 and TRBJ1-6; D unclear. The origin of this receptor is a man between 45 and 60 years old who had recovered from COVID-19. Material: PBMCs or T cells enriched from blood (not recorded which). CDR3 amino acids: CASSLIANSPLHF. The CDR3 region has the DNA TGTGCCAGCAGTTTAATAGCGAATTCACCCCTCCACTTT.